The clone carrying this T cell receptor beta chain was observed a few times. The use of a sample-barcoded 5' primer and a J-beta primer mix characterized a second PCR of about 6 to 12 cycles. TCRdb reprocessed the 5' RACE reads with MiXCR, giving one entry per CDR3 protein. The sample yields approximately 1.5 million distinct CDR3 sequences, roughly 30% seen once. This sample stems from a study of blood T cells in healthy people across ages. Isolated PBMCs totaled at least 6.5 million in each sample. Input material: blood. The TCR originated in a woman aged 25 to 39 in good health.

The chain's CDR3 is CASSLAVNREETQYF. The CDR3 DNA reads TGTGCCAGCAGCTTGGCCGTGAACAGGGAGGAGACCCAGTACTTC. The chain links TRBV5-5 to TRBJ2-5, with TRBD1 as a possible D gene (6 bases). The CDR3 totals 15 residues. The germline V and J ends were trimmed by 0 bases and 5 bases, with 14 bases remaining between them. CDR1 and CDR2 from the germline V gene are SGHKS and YYEKEE (reference sequence).